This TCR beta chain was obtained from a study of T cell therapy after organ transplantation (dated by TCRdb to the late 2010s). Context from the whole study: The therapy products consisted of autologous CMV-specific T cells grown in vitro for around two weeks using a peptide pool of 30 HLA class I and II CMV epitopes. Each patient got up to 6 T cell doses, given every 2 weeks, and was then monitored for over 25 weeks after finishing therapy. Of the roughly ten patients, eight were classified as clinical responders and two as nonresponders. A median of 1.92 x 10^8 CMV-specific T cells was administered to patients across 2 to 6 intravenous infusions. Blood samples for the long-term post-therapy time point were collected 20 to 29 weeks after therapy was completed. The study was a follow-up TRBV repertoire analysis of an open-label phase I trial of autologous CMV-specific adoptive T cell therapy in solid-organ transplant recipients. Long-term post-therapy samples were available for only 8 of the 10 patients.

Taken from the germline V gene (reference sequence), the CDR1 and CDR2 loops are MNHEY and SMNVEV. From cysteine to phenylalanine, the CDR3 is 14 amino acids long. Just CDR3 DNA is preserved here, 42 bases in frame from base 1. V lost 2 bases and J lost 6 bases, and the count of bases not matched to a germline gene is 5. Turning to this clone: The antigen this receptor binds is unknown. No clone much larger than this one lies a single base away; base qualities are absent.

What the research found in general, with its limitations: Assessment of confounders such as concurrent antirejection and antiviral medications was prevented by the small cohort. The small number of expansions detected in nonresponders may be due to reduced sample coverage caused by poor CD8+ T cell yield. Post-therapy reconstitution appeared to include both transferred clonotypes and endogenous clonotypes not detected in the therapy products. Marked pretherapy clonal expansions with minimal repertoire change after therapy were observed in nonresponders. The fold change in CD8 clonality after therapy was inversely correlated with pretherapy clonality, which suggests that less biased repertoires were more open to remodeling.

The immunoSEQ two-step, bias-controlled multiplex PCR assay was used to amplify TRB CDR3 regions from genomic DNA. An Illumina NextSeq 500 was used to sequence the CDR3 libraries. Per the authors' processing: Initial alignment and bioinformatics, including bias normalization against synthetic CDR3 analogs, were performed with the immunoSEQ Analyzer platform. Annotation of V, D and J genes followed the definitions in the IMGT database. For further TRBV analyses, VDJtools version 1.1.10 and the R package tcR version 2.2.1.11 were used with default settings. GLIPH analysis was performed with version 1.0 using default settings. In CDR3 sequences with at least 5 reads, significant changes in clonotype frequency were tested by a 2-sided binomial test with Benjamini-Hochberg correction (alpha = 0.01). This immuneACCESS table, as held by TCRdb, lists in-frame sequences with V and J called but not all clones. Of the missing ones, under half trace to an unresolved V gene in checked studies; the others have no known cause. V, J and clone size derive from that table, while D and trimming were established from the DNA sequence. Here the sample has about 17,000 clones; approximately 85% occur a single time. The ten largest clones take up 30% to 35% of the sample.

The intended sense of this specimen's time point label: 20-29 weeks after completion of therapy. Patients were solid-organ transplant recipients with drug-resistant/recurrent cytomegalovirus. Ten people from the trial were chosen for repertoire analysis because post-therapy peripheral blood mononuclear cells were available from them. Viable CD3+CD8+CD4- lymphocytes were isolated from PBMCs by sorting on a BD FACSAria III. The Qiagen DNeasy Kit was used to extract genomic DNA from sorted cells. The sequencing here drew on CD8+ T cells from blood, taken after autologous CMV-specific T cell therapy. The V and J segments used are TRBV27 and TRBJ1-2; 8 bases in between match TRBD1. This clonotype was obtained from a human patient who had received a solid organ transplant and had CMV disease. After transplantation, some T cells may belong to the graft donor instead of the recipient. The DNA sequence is TGTGCCAGCAGTTTAGCAGGGGGCTCCGATGGCTACACCTTC. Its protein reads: CASSLAGGSDGYTF.